This T cell receptor (beta chain) was sequenced in a study of T cells in Graves' hyperthyroidism and ophthalmopathy. Study-wide results and caveats: The model predicted ophthalmopathy a median around 6 months before onset. Most thyroid-expanded clonotypes above 0.001 were also found in blood.

Trimming left V 4 bases short and J 8 bases short, with 14 bases between. This CDR3 comprises 13 residues. Diagnoses were established using clinical symptoms, serum thyroxine and TRAb, thyroid ultrasound and orbital computed tomography. Researchers amplified the TCR beta CDR3 regions from RNA transcripts. A first-round RT-PCR of the TCR CDR3 used the HTBI primer set. MiXCR was run by TCRdb on the multiplex PCR reads, yielding one entry per CDR3 protein. The sample lists 300,000 or so distinct CDR3 sequences; about 15% were seen once. The table lists this clonotype with many counts. As yet, its antigen is unknown.

The specimen sequenced was blood. The genes are TRBV12-3 or TRBV12-4 and TRBJ1-2; D is ambiguous. The clonotype was recovered from a woman aged 55-70 years with Graves' ophthalmopathy. CDR3 sequence reads: CASSSAGSRGYTF. The DNA for the CDR3 is TGTGCCAGCAGTTCCGCGGGAAGTCGAGGCTACACCTTC.